The clone carrying this T cell receptor beta chain has at least ten counts. This specimen belongs to a study of T cells after yellow fever vaccination. At the level of the study: Preparation of the low-cell-number fractions used SMART-Seq v4 Ultra Low Input.

5'RACE template switching produced TCR cDNA carrying a universal primer site and UMIs. TCRdb ran MiXCR on the 5' RACE reads and lists one entry per CDR3 protein. The table records around 160,000 distinct CDR3 sequences, less than 9% of them present only once. CDR1 LGHDT and CDR2 YNNKEL come from the germline V gene (reference sequence). V shed 1 base and J shed 3 bases, with 7 bases lying between them. The CDR3 totals 14 residues. The clonotype was recovered from a man between 18 and 35 years old who received the YFV17D yellow fever vaccine. The genes are TRBV3-1 and TRBJ2-4; D uncertain. The sequencing here drew on CD4+ T cells sorted from PBMCs, taken 5 to 6 days after the first yellow fever vaccination. In DNA form, the CDR3 reads TGTGCCAGCAGCCAAGGGGGTAGCAAAAACATTCAGTACTTC. The encoded protein is CASSQGGSKNIQYF.